The 21 T cell receptor beta chains presented below share a single source sample, sequenced in a study of shared clonotypes between healthy human individuals. Naivety among CD8 cells was defined by CD45RO negativity and positive CCR7 selection, thereby excluding terminally differentiated effector memory CD45RA+ cells. Data came from immunoSEQ multiplex PCR; TCRdb stores just in-frame clones and leaves some out. The sample yields 1.5 million to 2.5 million clones, about 95% seen once. Input material: naive CD8+ T cells sorted from blood. The receptors come from a man between 18 and 29 years old in good health.

With respect to this clone: This same CDR3 is encoded by further DNA sequences in the sample. The chain combines TRBV27 with TRBJ2-1; perhaps TRBD1 as D (6 bases). The germline V and J ends were trimmed by 2 bases and 2 bases, with 10 bases remaining between them. Germline-derived CDR1 and CDR2 are MNHEY and SMNVEV (reference sequence). This CDR3 contains 15 residues. DNA for the CDR3: TGTGCCAGCAGTTTACGGGACACGACCTACAATGAGCAGTTCTTC. It translates to CASSLRDTTYNEQFF.

This clone was detected once. V gene TRBV9 combines with J gene TRBJ1-6, with a weak D call TRBD1 (6 bases). The CDR3 spans 15 residues. Trimming stripped 4 bases from V and 7 bases from J, with 15 bases between. Germline loops: CDR1 SGDLS, CDR2 YYNGEE. CDR3 protein: CASSHFGGNNSPLHF. CDR3 DNA: TGTGCCAGCAGCCATTTTGGGGGCAACAATTCACCCCTCCACTTT.

CDR3: CASSPWDRAGEKLFF. The CDR3 nucleotides are TGTGCCAGCAGCCCTTGGGACAGGGCGGGTGAAAAACTGTTTTTT. V gene TRBV9 combines with J gene TRBJ1-4; 9 bases are shared with TRBD1. Per the germline V gene, CDR1 is SGDLS and CDR2 is YYNGEE. V dropped 4 bases and J dropped 7; count of bases not matched to a gene: 8. The CDR3 is 15 residues long.

CDR3 in amino acids: CASTLGPSLEQYF. The CDR3 DNA follows: TGCGCCAGCACTTTGGGACCCTCTTTGGAGCAGTACTTC. This rearrangement joins TRBV10-2 to TRBJ2-7; D may be TRBD1 or TRBD2 (5 bases each). CDR3 size: 13 residues. V dropped 7 bases and J dropped 7 bases, with 17 bases sitting between them. In germline, CDR1 is WSHSY, CDR2 SAAADI.

Notes on this clone: Other DNA sequences in this sample translate to the same CDR3. The CDR3 DNA reads as TGTGCCAGCAGCCCTGGGACAGGCTACGAGCAGTACTTC. It encodes CASSPGTGYEQYF. The chain combines TRBV7-9 with TRBJ2-7, with TRBD1 identical over 8 bases. The J segment lost 3 bases and the V segment lost 5 bases, leaving 3 bases of the junction unmatched. Germline values: CDR1 SEHNR, CDR2 FQNEAQ (reference sequence). The CDR3 length is 13 residues.

The chain is built from TRBV2 and TRBJ2-7; 10 bases agree with TRBD1. The CDR3 extends over 15 amino acids. Germline V gene sequence: CDR1 SNHLY, CDR2 FYNNEI. The J segment lost 7 bases and the V segment lost 6 bases, leaving 12 bases of the junction unmatched. CDR3 in amino acids: CASSPRDRGVWEQYF. The CDR3 DNA is TGTGCCAGCAGCCCCCGGGACAGGGGAGTTTGGGAGCAGTACTTC.

V gene TRBV13 combines with J gene TRBJ2-5; maybe TRBD1 (5 bases). Trimming left V 4 bases short and J 5 bases short, with 8 bases between. The CDR3 runs to 12 residues. The germline gives CDR1 PRHDT, CDR2 FYEKMQ (reference sequence). CDR3: CASSYWGETQYF. CDR3 coding DNA: TGTGCCAGCAGCTACTGGGGCGAGACCCAGTACTTC.

The rearrangement joins TRBV27 to TRBJ2-1; 13 positions match TRBD2. The V gene end was trimmed by 5 bases and the J gene end by 6 bases; junction bases not matched to a gene: 7. The CDR3 totals 16 residues. Germline lookup yields CDR1 MNHEY and CDR2 SMNVEV (reference sequence). CDR3 DNA sequence: TGTGCCAGCAGTACCACACTAGCGGGAGGGCCCAATGAGCAGTTCTTC. This encodes CASSTTLAGGPNEQFF.

The rearrangement joins TRBV4-1 to TRBJ2-3; tentatively, D is TRBD1 (5 bases). Germline V gene data show CDR1 as MGHRA and CDR2 as YSYEKL. This CDR3 is built from 15 residues. Trimming removed 4 bases at V and 3 bases at J, with 14 bases between. The CDR3 sequence: CASSLGVRGTDTQYF. CDR3 nucleotide sequence: TGCGCCAGCAGCCTTGGAGTTAGGGGTACAGATACGCAGTATTTT.

This chain uses TRBV5-1 with TRBJ2-1; D is undetermined. The V end lost 5 bases, the J end lost 8 bases, and 11 bases lay between the germline ends. From germline, CDR1 is SGHRS and CDR2 YFSETQ. The CDR3 is made up of 12 amino acids. The CDR3 DNA is TGCGCCAGCAGTAAAGTGCGAGATGAGCAGTTCTTC. It is translated as CASSKVRDEQFF.

On this clone itself: At one of its ends the junction is not consistent with the germline gene, which may arise from a read error. V and J are TRBV7-7 and TRBJ2-2; unclear D gene. This CDR3 spans 14 amino acids. CDR1 and CDR2 (germline): SSHAT, FNYEAQ (reference sequence). CDR3 amino acids: CASSLRPNTGELFF. The CDR3 DNA follows: TGTGCTAGCAGCTTAAGGCCGAACACCGGGGAGCTGTTTTTT.

The chain has TRBV7-8 and TRBJ1-1; D gene ambiguous. Trimming removed 2 bases from V and 1 base from J, with 8 bases in between. Germline V gene lookup returns CDR1 SGHVS and CDR2 FQNEAQ. The CDR3 has 14 residues. The CDR3, as DNA: TGTGCCAGCAGCTTATCCGCGGGGAACACTGAAGCTTTCTTT. Its protein is CASSLSAGNTEAFF.

This clone was recorded only once. The genes are TRBV19 and TRBJ2-2; possibly TRBD1 for D (6 bases). The length of the CDR3 is 14 residues. The V gene lost 3 bases and the J gene lost 6 bases, with 11 bases spanning the gap. Germline-derived CDR1 and CDR2 are LNHDA and SQIVND (reference sequence). The CDR3 loop is CASSMGARAGELFF. Here the CDR3 DNA reads TGTGCCAGTAGTATGGGGGCTCGAGCCGGGGAGCTGTTTTTT.

The chain is built from TRBV4-1 and TRBJ2-7, with a weak D call TRBD1 (7 bases). Germline-derived CDR1 and CDR2 are MGHRA and YSYEKL. The germline V and J ends were trimmed by 0 bases and 3 bases, with 24 bases remaining between them. The CDR3 totals 19 residues. The CDR3, as DNA: TGCGCCAGCAGCCAAGATTTTTCCGACAGGGAATTCGGGGGCTACGAGCAGTACTTC. Protein product: CASSQDFSDREFGGYEQYF.

V is TRBV5-1 and J is TRBJ2-1; D might be TRBD1 or TRBD2, each matching 5 bases. Germline V lookup: CDR1 SGHRS, CDR2 YFSETQ. The CDR3 is 16 amino acids. V shed 6 bases and J shed 0 bases, with 16 bases lying between them. CDR3 region: CASMEPGRSSYNEQFF. CDR3 bases: TGCGCCAGCATGGAGCCGGGGCGTAGCTCCTACAATGAGCAGTTCTTC.

This chain links TRBV25-1 with TRBJ2-7, with TRBD1 as a possible D gene (5 bases). Looked up from germline, CDR1 is MGHDK and CDR2 is SYGVNS. The CDR3 is made up of 17 amino acids. V was pared by 1 base and J by 1 base, with 17 bases between. The CDR3, as DNA: TGTGCCAGCAGTGAATTGGCAAGGCAGGGCGCGTCCTACGAGCAGTACTTC. Its protein is CASSELARQGASYEQYF.

With respect to this clone: The conserved phenylalanine or tryptophan is not found at the CDR3 terminus, so this likely reflects a read error. No DNA is shown, since the ends of the CDR3 on it are uncertain; the CDR3 is the one TCRdb lists. The V and J genes are TRBV20-1 and TRBJ2-7; the table calls TRBD2, which could not be checked here. Germline CDR1 and CDR2: DFQATT and SNEGSKA (reference sequence). Including both end residues, the CDR3 is 11 amino acids long. CDR3 protein: CSAKGLAGVFL.

This chain links TRBV4-1 with TRBJ2-2; 8 nucleotides align to TRBD1. This CDR3 region has 15 residues. With V trimmed by 8 bases and J by 5 bases, 10 bases remained unmatched. Germline CDR1 and CDR2: MGHRA and YSYEKL. The CDR3 bases are TGCGCCAGCGCCACCCGGGACAGGTTAACCGGGGAGCTGTTTTTT. This codes for CASATRDRLTGELFF.

The chain links TRBV4-3 to TRBJ1-1; D gene ambiguous. This CDR3 region has 14 residues. Per the germline V gene, CDR1 is LGHNA and CDR2 is YSLEER. With 1 base removed from V and 3 bases from J, the gap between germline ends came to 9 bases. The CDR3 region is CASSQADSDTEAFF. The DNA for the CDR3 is TGCGCCAGCAGCCAAGCCGATTCGGACACTGAAGCTTTCTTT.

The V call is TRBV7-9, the J call TRBJ2-5; 8 nucleotides agree with TRBD2. CDR3 length: 15 amino acids. Germline assignment: CDR1 SEHNR and CDR2 FQNEAQ (reference sequence). Trimming took 3 bases from V and 1 from J; bases not matched to a gene: 4. CDR3 sequence: CASSLVSGTQETQYF. The CDR3 nucleotides read TGTGCCAGCAGCTTGGTTAGCGGGACCCAAGAGACCCAGTACTTC.

This chain joins TRBV5-1 and TRBJ2-3, with D perhaps TRBD2 (6 bases). This CDR3 contains 16 residues. CDR1 is SGHRS and CDR2 is YFSETQ in the germline V gene. Trimming removed 10 bases from V and 2 bases from J, with 23 bases in between. The CDR3 nucleotides are TGCGCCCCAGGGAAGGCAGGGACTCCAATCACAGATACGCAGTATTTT. It translates to CAPGKAGTPITDTQYF.